This TCR beta chain was captured in a study of OX40 agonist ivuxolimab in advanced cancers. Study details: Earlier treatment with anti-PD-1, anti-PD-L1 or anti-CTLA-4 was permitted, and over 35% had received some. Study outcomes and limitations: Relatively little clonal expansion, among the lowest observed, appeared in partial responders at 0.1-3.0 mg/kg. Normalized expansion of T-cell clones was also low for some nonresponders.

To note about this clone: Antigen specificity is unknown.

Trimming removed 5 bases from V and 4 bases from J, with 11 bases in between. Germline V gene data show CDR1 as SGHAT and CDR2 as FQNNGV. CDR3 length: 13 residues. Produced via immunoSEQ multiplex PCR; TCRdb's table is partial and in-frame only. The sample consists of approximately 69,000 clones, 80% to 85% of them appearing once. V and J are TRBV11-2 and TRBJ1-2; D perhaps matches TRBD1 (5 bases). The sample was CD4+ or CD8+ T cells sorted from blood, taken in a trial of the OX40 agonist ivuxolimab. The sequence came from an adult with an advanced solid tumor such as melanoma, head and neck, liver or kidney cancer. The CDR3 region is CASSRDLLYGYTF. Here the CDR3 DNA reads TGTGCCAGCAGCCGGGACCTCCTCTATGGCTACACCTTC.